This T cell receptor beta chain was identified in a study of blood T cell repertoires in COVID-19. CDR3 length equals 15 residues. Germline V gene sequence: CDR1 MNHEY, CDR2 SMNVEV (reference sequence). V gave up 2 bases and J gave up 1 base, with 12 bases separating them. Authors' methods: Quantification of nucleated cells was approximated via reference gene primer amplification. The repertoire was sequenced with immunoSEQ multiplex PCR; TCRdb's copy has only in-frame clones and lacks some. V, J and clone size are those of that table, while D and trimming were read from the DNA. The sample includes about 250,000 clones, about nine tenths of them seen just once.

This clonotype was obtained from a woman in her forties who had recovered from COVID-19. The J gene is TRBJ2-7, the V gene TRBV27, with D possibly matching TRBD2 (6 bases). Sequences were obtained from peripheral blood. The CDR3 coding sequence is TGTGCCAGCAGTTTAATGGCAGGGAGGTCCTACGAGCAGTACTTC. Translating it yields CASSLMAGRSYEQYF.